The 31 T cell receptor beta chains listed next were all sequenced from one sample in a study of early T cells in non-severe SARS-CoV-2 infection. TCRdb itself ran the 5' RACE reads through MiXCR, one entry per CDR3 protein. The sample has 60,000 to 75,000 distinct CDR3 sequences; 12% are singletons. The sample comprised whole blood. All receptors come from an adult who was a healthcare worker with PCR-confirmed SARS-CoV-2 infection or an uninfected control (not recorded which).

The J gene is TRBJ2-1, the V gene TRBV7-2; possibly TRBD2 for D (5 bases). The CDR3 has 11 residues. Trimming pared 1 base from V and 13 bases from J, leaving 8 bases between. Germline V gene sequence: CDR1 SGHTA, CDR2 FQGNSA. CDR3 DNA: TGTGCCAGCAGCTTAGGGGCTAGCCAGTTCTTC. It specifies CASSLGASQFF. Looking up the rest from reference TRBV7-2 and TRBJ2-1 gives the full variable domain: GAGVSQSPSNKVTEKGKDVELRCDPISGHTALYWYRQSLGQGLEFLIYFQGNSAPDKSGLPSDRFSAERTGGSVSTLTIQRTQQEDSAVYLCASSLGASQFFGPGTRLTVL.

This clonotype showed up many times. The rearrangement uses TRBV6-2 or TRBV6-3 and TRBJ2-6; maybe TRBD1 (6 bases). The CDR3 extends over 16 amino acids. Germline V gene lookup returns CDR1 MNHEY and CDR2 SVGEGT. V lost 5 bases to trimming and J lost 0 bases, with 11 bases between them. DNA for the CDR3: TGTGCCAGCAGTCGGGACACTTTCTCTGGGGCCAACGTCCTGACTTTC. Translation: CASSRDTFSGANVLTF.

The table lists this clonotype with many counts. This rearrangement joins TRBV20-1 to TRBJ2-2; 8 bases match TRBD2. This CDR3 is built from 15 residues. Germline values: CDR1 DFQATT, CDR2 SNEGSKA (reference sequence). J lost 5 bases, V lost 0 bases, and 5 bases had no gene match. The CDR3 protein is CSARDMKRGTGELFF. The CDR3 bases are TGCAGTGCTAGAGACATGAAGCGGGGGACCGGGGAGCTGTTTTTT.

This clonotype was recorded at least ten times. The J gene is TRBJ2-5, the V gene TRBV11-2, with D perhaps assigned TRBD1 or TRBD2 (6 bases each). CDR3 size: 13 residues. Trimming pared 6 bases from V and 2 bases from J, leaving 10 bases between. Germline V CDR1 and CDR2: SGHAT, FQNNGV. This CDR3 is CASREGGQETQYF. The CDR3, as DNA: TGTGCCAGCAGGGAGGGGGGACAAGAGACCCAGTACTTC.

This clonotype was seen at least ten times. The chain recombines TRBV27 with TRBJ2-1, with 9 positions matching TRBD2. Per germline, CDR1 MNHEY and CDR2 SMNVEV (reference sequence). The CDR3 is 16 amino acids. Trimming at V came to 2 bases and at J to 6 bases, leaving 8 bases not matched to a gene. CDR3 in amino acids: CASSLSAGGFFNEQFF. CDR3 coding DNA: TGTGCCAGCAGTTTAAGTGCGGGAGGGTTCTTCAATGAGCAGTTCTTC.

Of note for this clonotype: This is likely a read error, given that the CDR3 carries no conserved phenylalanine or tryptophan at its end. V gene TRBV6-5 combines with J gene TRBJ2-1, with D unclear. Deletions cut 7 bases from V and 4 bases from J, with 5 bases between. Per the germline V gene, CDR1 is MNHEY and CDR2 is SVGAGI. The CDR3 is 11 amino acids. CDR3 sequence: CASTLYNEQFL. The DNA of the CDR3 is TGTGCCAGCACCCTATACAATGAGCAGTTCCTC.

This clonotype was seen repeatedly, ten times or more. The rearrangement links TRBV6-1 to TRBJ2-7; a weak D match, TRBD2 (5 bases). CDR1 is MNHNS and CDR2 is SASEGT in the germline V gene. The CDR3 consists of 13 residues. The V end lost 10 bases, the J end lost 1 base, and 14 bases lay between the germline ends. CDR3 nucleotide sequence: TGTGCCACCACACGAACGGGATCCTACGAGCAGTACTTC. This gives the protein CATTRTGSYEQYF.

This clonotype was counted a few times. The chain carries TRBV29-1 and TRBJ2-1; D remains unclear. This CDR3 region has 12 residues. Germline CDR1 reads SQVTM; CDR2 reads ANQGSEA. Trimming pared 1 base from V and 3 bases from J, leaving 4 bases between. In DNA form, the CDR3 reads TGCAGCGTTGAAGGGATCTACAATGAGCAGTTCTTC. The encoded protein is CSVEGIYNEQFF.

The V call is TRBV7-2, the J call TRBJ2-2; D unresolved. The CDR3 runs to 14 residues. Germline values: CDR1 SGHTA, CDR2 FQGNSA. V was shortened by 0 bases and J by 5 bases, with 7 bases between the two germline ends. The CDR3 spells CASSLAASTGELFF. CDR3 sequence (DNA): TGTGCCAGCAGCTTAGCGGCTAGTACCGGGGAGCTGTTTTTT.

This clonotype was seen only a few times. The genes are TRBV27 and TRBJ2-3; D could derive from TRBD1 or TRBD2 (6 bases each). V was shortened by 2 bases and J by 2 bases, with 11 bases between the two germline ends. The CDR3 sequence is 15 residues long. Germline V gene sequence: CDR1 MNHEY, CDR2 SMNVEV (reference sequence). CDR3 sequence reads: CASSLIGGPTDTQYF. The CDR3 DNA reads as TGTGCCAGCAGTTTAATTGGGGGGCCCACAGATACGCAGTATTTT.

The chain combines TRBV6-2 or TRBV6-3 with TRBJ2-1; D is possibly TRBD1 or TRBD2 (6 bases each). CDR1 and CDR2 from the germline V gene are MNHEY and SVGEGT. This CDR3 is 12 amino acids long. The germline V and J ends were trimmed by 2 bases and 15 bases, with 14 bases remaining between them. CDR3 in DNA: TGTGCCAGCAGTTACGGCGGGACAACTAGGTTCTTC. Translation gives CASSYGGTTRFF.

The chain is built from TRBV2 and TRBJ2-5; D assignment may be TRBD1 or TRBD2 (5 bases each). CDR3 length: 14 amino acids. Germline values: CDR1 SNHLY, CDR2 FYNNEI. The V end lost 7 bases, the J end lost 6 bases, and 18 bases lay between the germline ends. In nucleotides, the CDR3 is TGTGCCAGCAATTCAGGGCGAGGGGAGCAGACCCAGTACTTC. This encodes CASNSGRGEQTQYF. Looking up the rest from reference TRBV2 and TRBJ2-5 gives the full variable domain: EPEVTQTPSHQVTQMGQEVILRCVPISNHLYFYWYRQILGQKVEFLVSFYNNEISEKSEIFDDQFSVERPDGSNFTLKIRSTKLEDSAMYFCASNSGRGEQTQYFGPGTRLLVL.

At least ten counts were recorded for this clonotype. The chain has TRBV7-9 and TRBJ2-5; D may be TRBD2 (5 bases). The germline gives CDR1 SEHNR, CDR2 FQNEAQ (reference sequence). The CDR3 runs 12 residues. V shed 5 bases and J shed 7 bases, with 11 bases lying between them. The CDR3 nucleotides read TGTGCCAGCAGCGAGGGCGGCGGGACCCAGTACTTC. This codes for CASSEGGGTQYF.

This clonotype has at least ten counts. V is TRBV12-3 or TRBV12-4 and J is TRBJ2-5, with no clear D. The CDR3 length is 15 residues. Trimming pared 6 bases from V and 7 bases from J, leaving 21 bases between. The CDR3 nucleotides read TGTGCCAGCAGCCGTTCCGACGGCAGAACATTGACCCAGTACTTC. It translates to CASSRSDGRTLTQYF.

This chain joins TRBV20-1 and TRBJ2-7; unclear D gene. Germline lookup yields CDR1 DFQATT and CDR2 SNEGSKA (reference sequence). This CDR3 is 13 amino acids long. V lost 0 bases and J lost 2, with 8 bases in between. CDR3 sequence (DNA): TGCAGTGCTAGAGACCTCAGAACCTACGAGCAGTACTTC. This sequence encodes CSARDLRTYEQYF.

This clonotype was seen more than once but under ten times. The chain recombines TRBV5-1 with TRBJ1-2, with a tentative D call TRBD1 (6 bases). The CDR3 totals 13 residues. V lost 4 bases to trimming and J lost 3 bases, with 10 bases between them. Germline-derived CDR1 and CDR2 are SGHRS and YFSETQ. CDR3 sequence reads: CASSEQGDYGYTF. The CDR3 DNA sequence: TGCGCCAGCAGCGAACAGGGCGACTATGGCTACACCTTC.

V and J are TRBV2 and TRBJ2-3; D gene ambiguous. The germline gives CDR1 SNHLY, CDR2 FYNNEI. V was pared by 2 bases and J by 0 bases, with 3 bases between. The length of the CDR3 is 13 residues. CDR3 sequence: CASSETSTDTQYF. DNA of the CDR3: TGTGCCAGCAGTGAAACTAGCACAGATACGCAGTATTTT.

This clonotype was observed a few times. V is TRBV7-9 and J is TRBJ1-4, with TRBD1 identical over 7 bases. Per the germline V gene, CDR1 is SEHNR and CDR2 is FQNEAQ (reference sequence). This CDR3 spans 15 amino acids. The J segment lost 5 bases and the V segment lost 5 bases, leaving 8 bases of the junction unmatched. The CDR3 spells CASSPPGTVNEKLFF. CDR3 DNA: TGTGCCAGCAGCCCTCCCGGGACAGTGAATGAAAAACTGTTTTTT.

This clonotype has at least ten counts. This chain joins TRBV12-3 or TRBV12-4 and TRBJ2-3; D gene ambiguous. Trimming stripped 5 bases from V and 2 bases from J, with 14 bases between. The CDR3 is 15 residues long. Here the CDR3 reads CASSVDPFSTDTQYF. CDR3 bases: TGTGCCAGCAGTGTAGACCCCTTTTCCACAGATACGCAGTATTTT.

This clonotype was recorded many times. V gene TRBV5-1 combines with J gene TRBJ2-2; possibly TRBD2 for D (6 bases). The CDR3 spans 16 residues. Trimming removed 0 bases at V and 4 bases at J, with 13 bases between. In germline, CDR1 is SGHRS, CDR2 YFSETQ. As DNA, the CDR3 is TGCGCCAGCAGCTTGGCGGCAGGAGGGAGCACCGGGGAGCTGTTTTTT. Its protein is CASSLAAGGSTGELFF.

This clonotype was seen at least ten times. The junction departs from the called germline gene at one end, perhaps through a read error. This rearrangement joins TRBV5-1 to TRBJ2-7; D not certain. Germline assignment: CDR1 SGHRS and CDR2 YFSETQ. This CDR3 comprises 12 residues. CDR3 region: CASSFSSHEQYF. The CDR3 DNA is TGCGCCAGCAGCTTTTCCTCCCACGAGCAGTACTTC. The full variable domain, completed using reference TRBV5-1 and TRBJ2-7, is KAGVTQTPRYLIKTRGQQVTLSCSPISGHRSVSWYQQTPGQGLQFLFEYFSETQRNKGNFPGRFSGRQFSNSRSEMNVSTLELGDSALYLCASSFSSHEQYFGPGTRLTVT.

This clonotype was picked up a small number of times. The chain is built from TRBV11-3 and TRBJ1-3, with a tentative D call TRBD1 (6 bases). V gave up 3 bases and J gave up 9 bases, with 12 bases separating them. The CDR3 sequence is 13 residues long. Looked up from germline, CDR1 is SGHNT and CDR2 is YENEEA. DNA of the CDR3: TGTGCCAGCAGCTTGGTACAGGGAGCCACCATATATTTT. Amino acid sequence: CASSLVQGATIYF.

This clonotype was detected only a few times. V and J are TRBV27 and TRBJ2-1; perhaps TRBD2 as D (7 bases). V was pared by 6 bases and J by 5 bases, with 14 bases between. The CDR3 is 14 residues long. Germline CDR1 MNHEY, CDR2 SMNVEV (reference sequence). The chain's CDR3 is CASRHGGQNNEQFF. CDR3 nucleotide sequence: TGTGCCAGCAGGCACGGGGGGCAAAACAATGAGCAGTTCTTC.

This clonotype was counted many times. This chain joins TRBV11-2 and TRBJ2-2; D gene uncertain. This CDR3 has 12 residues. The germline V gene has CDR1 SGHAT and CDR2 FQNNGV. V shed 0 bases and J shed 8 bases, with 4 bases lying between them. This chain's CDR3 is CASSLDSGELFF. In DNA form, the CDR3 reads TGTGCCAGCAGCTTAGACTCGGGGGAGCTGTTTTTT.

This clonotype was detected many times. This rearrangement joins TRBV18 to TRBJ1-3, with a possible D match to TRBD1 (5 bases). The germline V gene encodes CDR1 KGHSH and CDR2 LQKENI. The CDR3 totals 16 residues. Trimming removed 6 bases at V and 7 bases at J, with 22 bases between. The CDR3 nucleotides read TGTGCCAGCTCCCCTCCGGGGCAGGGTGATTGGAACACCATATATTTT. This translates into CASSPPGQGDWNTIYF.

This clonotype was detected many times. The chain is built from TRBV5-8 and TRBJ2-3; 11 bases agree with TRBD2. With 0 bases clipped from V and 1 base from J, the junction kept 4 bases outside the gene matches. The germline CDR1 and CDR2 sequences are SGHTS and YDEGEE. This CDR3 contains 17 residues. Here the CDR3 reads CASSLGLAGGGTDTQYF. The CDR3, as DNA: TGTGCCAGCAGCTTGGGCCTAGCGGGAGGAGGCACAGATACGCAGTATTTT.

This clonotype was recorded many times. The chain has TRBV2 and TRBJ1-2, with unresolved D. The germline V and J ends were trimmed by 6 bases and 5 bases, with 16 bases remaining between them. The length of the CDR3 is 14 residues. The germline gives CDR1 SNHLY, CDR2 FYNNEI. DNA of the CDR3: TGTGCCAGCAGCCCCGAGTCCGGGATGTATGGCTACACCTTC. Translated: CASSPESGMYGYTF.

The gene calls are TRBV20-1 and TRBJ2-1, with D perhaps TRBD2 (6 bases). This CDR3 comprises 11 residues. V shed 5 bases and J shed 7 bases, with 9 bases lying between them. CDR1 is DFQATT and CDR2 is SNEGSKA in the germline V gene (reference sequence). For the CDR3, the DNA is TGCAGTGCTCCCCTAGCGAATGAGCAGTTCTTC. This sequence encodes CSAPLANEQFF.

This clonotype was seen only a few times. The rearrangement uses TRBV5-5 and TRBJ2-5, with 7 bases fitting TRBD1. The CDR3 sequence is 14 residues long. Germline V gene lookup returns CDR1 SGHKS and CDR2 YYEKEE (reference sequence). Unmatched junction bases numbered 2, after V lost 3 bases and J lost 0 bases. CDR3 region: CASSSGQDQETQYF. The CDR3 DNA is TGTGCCAGCAGCTCCGGACAGGACCAAGAGACCCAGTACTTC.

This clonotype was recorded many times. The chain employs TRBV10-1 and TRBJ1-1; 8 bases are a match to TRBD1. With V trimmed by 3 bases and J by 1 base, 10 bases remained unmatched. This CDR3 is 17 amino acids long. Germline CDR1 is WNHNN and CDR2 is SYGVQD (reference sequence). CDR3 in amino acids: CASSEPRGRFTNTEAFF. DNA of the CDR3: TGCGCCAGCAGTGAACCCAGGGGGCGCTTCACGAACACTGAAGCTTTCTTT.

This clonotype was observed many times. V gene TRBV20-1 combines with J gene TRBJ2-1; a possible D gene is TRBD2 (6 bases). CDR3 length: 14 amino acids. Germline CDR1 reads DFQATT; CDR2 reads SNEGSKA (reference sequence). Trimming removed 7 bases from V and 1 base from J, with 14 bases in between. The CDR3 here is CSVFRDLSYNEQFF. CDR3 DNA sequence: TGCAGTGTATTTAGGGACTTGTCCTACAATGAGCAGTTCTTC.